This T cell receptor beta chain was sequenced for a study of blood T cell repertoires in COVID-19 (dated by TCRdb to the early 2020s). About the study as a whole: Recovered participants in ImmuneRACE Cohort 3 were defined as having two consecutive negative NP/OP PCR tests, clearance from a healthcare professional, or resolution of symptoms. Samples covering the acute and convalescent phases of COVID-19 were provided by collaborators in the United States, Italy and Spain. The material from the prospective study consisted of cDNA or gDNA derived from T cells, B-cell-depleted T cells, or PBMCs. The dataset comprised deeply sampled blood TCRbeta repertoires from subjects exposed to, actively infected with, or recovered from COVID-19. The repertoires were released in a freely available public database meant as a resource for research on the immune response to SARS-CoV-2. Samples were obtained from the ongoing ImmuneRACE study (first 160 participants) and from 1,254 subjects provided by 6 global collaborators. Nearly every sample came with metadata listing a de-identified subject ID, COVID-19 status, age in years and sex. HLA class I and class II types, where available, came from metadata supplied by the sample provider rather than from assay-based typing.

Overall results and qualifications from the work: The amount of clinical and demographic metadata varied by source and participant and was provided uncurated.

On this clone: Its cognate antigen has yet to be identified. No base quality values were provided; no much bigger clone lies one nucleotide off.

Enrolling through a virtual design, the prospective study's participants ranged in age from roughly 18 to 89 years and lived across around 25 United States geographic areas. Cohort assignment in the prospective study relied on participant-reported clinical history from a screening survey and a study questionnaire. In the prospective study, mobile phlebotomists collected whole blood, serum and a nasopharyngeal or oropharyngeal swab from each participant. Prospective study participants could optionally give additional blood draws and questionnaires over an approximately two-month period. Blood samples from the prospective study were shipped frozen or at room temperature prior to DNA extraction. The immunoSEQ Assay, a bias-controlled multiplex PCR, was used to amplify TCRbeta CDR3 regions from genomic DNA. The authors processed their data as follows. Within the assay, amplification of reference gene primers was used to estimate how many nucleated cells each sample contained. To quantify the absolute abundance of each unique TCRbeta CDR3 rearrangement, sequence reads were collapsed and filtered. Productive Simpson clonality was computed per sample as the square root of Simpson's diversity index over productive rearrangements. The table was pulled from immuneACCESS by TCRdb, which kept in-frame rearrangements only. Such tables lose some clones; where checked, under half of the loss comes from unresolved V genes, and the rest has no known cause. V, J and clone size are those of that table, while D and trimming were read from the DNA. This sample has about 190,000 clones in its table, and around 86% of those were observed once. The leading ten clones occupy around 24% of the sample.

In the germline V gene, CDR1 corresponds to LGHNA and CDR2 to YSLEER. A distance of 12 bases separates the germline ends of V and J, which lose 3 bases and 6 bases respectively. CDR3 length: 13 amino acids, cysteine to phenylalanine. The only DNA kept is the CDR3, 39 bases in frame from the first base. The chain joins TRBV4-3 to TRBJ2-7; the D segment could be TRBD2, given 5 matching bases. This sequence was found in a middle-aged woman in a cohort exposed to, infected with or recovered from COVID-19 (not recorded which). The sequenced material came from PBMCs or T cells enriched from blood (not recorded which). The encoded CDR3 is CASSQPLEGEQYF. The DNA is TGCGCCAGCAGCCAGCCCTTAGAGGGCGAGCAGTACTTC.